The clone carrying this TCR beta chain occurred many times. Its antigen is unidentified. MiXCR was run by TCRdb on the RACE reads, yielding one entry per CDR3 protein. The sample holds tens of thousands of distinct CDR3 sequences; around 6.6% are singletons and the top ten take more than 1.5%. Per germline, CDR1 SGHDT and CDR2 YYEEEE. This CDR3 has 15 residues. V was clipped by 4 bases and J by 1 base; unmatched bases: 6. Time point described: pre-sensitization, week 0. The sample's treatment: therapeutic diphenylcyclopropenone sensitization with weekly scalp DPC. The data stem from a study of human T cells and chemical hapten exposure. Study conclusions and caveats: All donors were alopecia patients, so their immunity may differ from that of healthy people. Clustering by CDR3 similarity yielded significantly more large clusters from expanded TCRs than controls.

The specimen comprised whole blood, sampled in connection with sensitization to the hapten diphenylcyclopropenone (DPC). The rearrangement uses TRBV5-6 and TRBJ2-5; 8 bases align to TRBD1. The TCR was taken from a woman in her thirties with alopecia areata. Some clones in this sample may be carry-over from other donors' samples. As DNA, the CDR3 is TGTGCCAGCAGCGCACGACAGGGGCTCCAAGAGACCCAGTACTTC. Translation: CASSARQGLQETQYF.